This T cell receptor beta chain was captured in a study of molecular identifiers for immune sequencing clone quantification. Study outcomes and limitations: Clones that exceeded 20 RNA copies held over 97% of effector molecules, yet under 1% in naive cells.

The CD8+CD4-CCR7+CD45RA+ phenotype defined the sorted naive CD8 T cells. Ten or more counts support this clonotype. Its specificity is unknown. Germline values: CDR1 MDHEN, CDR2 SYDVKM. Trimming left V 3 bases short and J 0 bases short, with 9 bases between. There are 15 residues in the CDR3. Library preparation followed earlier protocols using designated TCR primers. Each CDR3 protein gets one entry after TCRdb re-called the PCR reads with MiXCR. The sample has around 40,000 distinct CDR3 sequences; roughly 19% are singletons. The chain uses TRBV28 and TRBJ2-4; D gene ambiguous. Specimen: naive CD8+ T cells from blood, with Jurkat cell RNA spiked in. Subset specified: FACS-sorted CD8+CD4-CCR7+CD45RA+ naive T cells. This clonotype was sampled from a human donor in good health. Some libraries in this study had Jurkat cell RNA spiked in. The CDR3 coding sequence is TGTGCCAGCAGTTTTGACATGCTAGCCAAAAACATTCAGTACTTC. Protein: CASSFDMLAKNIQYF.